These 17 T cell receptor beta chains came from one sample sequenced in a study of blood T cell repertoires in COVID-19. Measured with immunoSEQ multiplex PCR; TCRdb has only the in-frame clones, and not every one. The sample has fewer than 200,000 clones, roughly four fifths seen once; the top ten hold roughly an eighth. The sequenced material came from peripheral blood. These receptors came from a woman aged 80 or over with COVID-19, enrolled during active disease.

This clone occurred a few times. V and J are TRBV30 and TRBJ1-6; D gene ambiguous. Trimming cost V 3 bases and J 8 bases, with 14 bases left between them. The CDR3 length is 14 residues. The germline CDR1 and CDR2 sequences are GTSNPN and SVGIG (reference sequence). The DNA of the CDR3 is TGTGCCTGGAGGTGGAGCGGGTGGGATTCACCCCTCCACTTT. It specifies CAWRWSGWDSPLHF.

The chain combines TRBV12-3 or TRBV12-4 with TRBJ2-7, with a tentative D call TRBD2 (5 bases). V lost 4 bases and J lost 3, with 10 bases in between. This CDR3 region has 13 residues. CDR3 protein: CASSYTDFYEQYF. In DNA form, the CDR3 reads TGTGCCAGCAGTTATACGGACTTCTACGAGCAGTACTTC.

CDR3 region: CASSPSGGFGTDTQYF. CDR3 DNA: TGTGCCAGCAGCCCGAGCGGAGGGTTCGGCACAGATACGCAGTATTTT. The chain is built from TRBV9 and TRBJ2-3; weak D call: TRBD2 (6 bases). Trimming removed 4 bases from V and 1 base from J, with 16 bases in between. CDR1 and CDR2 (germline): SGDLS, YYNGEE. The CDR3 extends over 16 amino acids.

This clone was observed a single time. The chain has TRBV2 and TRBJ2-5, with D maybe TRBD2 (5 bases). Germline lookup yields CDR1 SNHLY and CDR2 FYNNEI. V was clipped by 6 bases and J by 2 bases, with 13 bases between them. The CDR3 is 14 amino acids. The CDR3 region is CASREDMDQETQYF. For the CDR3, the DNA is TGTGCCAGCAGGGAGGATATGGATCAAGAGACCCAGTACTTC.

The gene calls are TRBV29-1 and TRBJ2-3; TRBD2 matches at 11 bases. With 4 bases clipped from V and 5 bases from J, the junction kept 5 bases outside the gene matches. CDR3 length equals 14 residues. The germline gives CDR1 SQVTM, CDR2 ANQGSEA. CDR3 amino acids: CSVASGGWEDTQYF. The CDR3 DNA is TGCAGCGTTGCTAGCGGGGGGTGGGAAGATACGCAGTATTTT.

Regarding this clone: Sequence at one end of the junction differs from germline and may be a read error. The sample contains more than one DNA sequence encoding this CDR3. The chain links TRBV11-2 to TRBJ2-7; tentatively, D is TRBD2 (5 bases). Germline loops: CDR1 SGHAT, CDR2 FQNNGV. The CDR3 contains 14 residues. CDR3 DNA: TGTGCCAGCAGCTTAGTGACGGGATCCTACGAGCAATACTTC. Protein sequence: CASSLVTGSYEQYF.

V gene TRBV2 combines with J gene TRBJ2-7, with 12 bases that match TRBD2. The CDR3 length is 15 residues. Per germline, CDR1 SNHLY and CDR2 FYNNEI. Trimming cost V 6 bases and J 1 base; bases outside gene matches: 4. In DNA form, the CDR3 reads TGTGCCAGCAGACCCGGACTAGCGGGGTCCTACGAGCAGTACTTC. Amino acids: CASRPGLAGSYEQYF.

J is TRBJ2-1 and V is TRBV11-3, with a weak D call TRBD2 (6 bases). This CDR3 has 15 residues. Germline values: CDR1 SGHNT, CDR2 YENEEA. Trimming removed 3 bases at V and 9 bases at J, with 18 bases between. The CDR3 bases are TGTGCCAGCAGCTTGGGCGGGGCTAGCGAAGGTGAGCAGTTCTTC. Translation gives CASSLGGASEGEQFF.

This clone has a single count. One end of the junction does not line up with germline, which may come from a read error. The chain couples TRBV7-7 to TRBJ2-5; 11 nucleotides agree with TRBD1. The germline V gene encodes CDR1 SSHAT and CDR2 FNYEAQ (reference sequence). The CDR3 totals 15 residues. The CDR3 region has the DNA TGTGCTAGCAGCTTAGGGACAGGGGGACAAGAGACCCAGTACTTC. Its translation: CASSLGTGGQETQYF.

This chain joins TRBV27 and TRBJ2-3; 9 nucleotides align to TRBD2. This CDR3 region has 15 residues. After removal of 3 bases from V and 4 bases from J, the junction contained 5 bases not matched to a gene. CDR1 is MNHEY and CDR2 is SMNVEV in the germline V gene (reference sequence). The CDR3 region is CASSFLAGVPDTQYF. The CDR3 coding sequence is TGTGCCAGCAGTTTCTTAGCGGGAGTACCAGATACGCAGTATTTT.

This sequence joins TRBV5-1 and TRBJ1-1, with a possible D match to TRBD1 (6 bases). The CDR3 contains 12 residues. CDR1 is SGHRS and CDR2 is YFSETQ in the germline V gene. V was cut by 0 bases and J by 8 bases, with 8 bases left in between. The chain's CDR3 is CASSLDRDEAFF. In DNA, the CDR3 is TGCGCCAGCAGCTTGGACAGGGACGAAGCTTTCTTT.

The rearrangement links TRBV6-6 to TRBJ2-7; TRBD2 might be the D (6 bases). Trimming removed 5 bases from V and 6 bases from J, with 20 bases in between. The CDR3 is 15 residues long. Germline V lookup: CDR1 MNHNY, CDR2 SVGAGI (reference sequence). The chain's CDR3 is CASSTPGYWGGEQYF. CDR3 nucleotides: TGTGCCAGCAGTACTCCTGGGTATTGGGGAGGCGAGCAGTACTTC.

V is TRBV19 and J is TRBJ1-6, with TRBD1 matching 10 bases. V lost 6 bases, J lost 11 bases, and 7 bases stayed unmatched. From germline, CDR1 is LNHDA and CDR2 SQIVND (reference sequence). The CDR3 totals 14 residues. The CDR3 protein is CASSPTGGGTPLHF. The CDR3 region has the DNA TGTGCCAGTAGCCCGACAGGGGGCGGGACACCCCTCCACTTT.

The chain recombines TRBV3-1 (or the pseudogene TRBV3-2) with TRBJ2-7; no reliable D call. The length of the CDR3 is 11 residues. The germline CDR1 and CDR2 sequences are LGHDT and YNNKEL (reference sequence). The DNA of the CDR3 is TGTGCTTCGGCCTCGGGTGTTGAGCAGTACTTC. This translates into CASASGVEQYF.

This clone has a handful of counts. The chain uses TRBV9 and TRBJ2-3, with TRBD2 matching 9 bases. This CDR3 is built from 15 residues. J lost 1 base, V lost 4 bases, and 4 bases had no gene match. CDR1 SGDLS and CDR2 YYNGEE come from the germline V gene. The CDR3 protein is CASSFSSGGTDTQYF. CDR3 in DNA: TGTGCCAGCAGCTTCTCTAGCGGGGGCACAGATACGCAGTATTTT.

The chain carries TRBV28 and TRBJ1-2; weak D call: TRBD1 (6 bases). V was clipped by 6 bases and J by 2 bases, with 13 bases between them. Germline values: CDR1 MDHEN, CDR2 SYDVKM. The CDR3 covers 14 residues. The CDR3 spells CASSPPGHNYGYTF. In DNA, the CDR3 is TGTGCCAGCAGCCCCCCGGGACACAACTATGGCTACACCTTC.

The chain uses TRBV6-6 and TRBJ1-5; 9 bases map to TRBD1. The germline gives CDR1 MNHNY, CDR2 SVGAGI (reference sequence). The junction had 5 bases not matched to a gene; V was cut back by 2 bases and J by 6 bases. The CDR3 covers 15 residues. The CDR3 is CASSYPGTGIQPQHF. CDR3 in DNA: TGTGCCAGCAGTTACCCCGGGACAGGGATTCAGCCCCAGCATTTT.